This is a list of T cell receptor beta chains from one sample in a study of T cell responses to AZD1222 COVID-19 vaccine. Sequenced by immunoSEQ multiplex PCR; TCRdb stores in-frame clones only, minus some. This sample has 83,000 or so clones, with roughly 90% found just once. Sequences were derived from peripheral blood, sampled on day 0 of MenACWY control vaccination. The receptors shown here come from an adult in good health. CDR3s include the opening cysteine and the closing phenylalanine or tryptophan. A D gene is named only where the DNA matches it firmly.

TRBD2 | 15 | TRBV6-4 | CASSDGTSGTDTQYF
. | 13 | TRBV11-2 | CASSLEGNTEAFF
. | 15 | TRBV6-1 | CASSQVMDGSYEQYF
. | 14 | TRBV7-8 | CASSLAKSSYEQYF
TRBD2 | 15 | TRBV6-5 | CASRTSGSIENEQFF
TRBD2 | 15 | TRBV28 | CASSRGGGSSYEQYF
. | 15 | TRBV19 | CASSILQLSGNTIYF
. | 17 | TRBV3-1/TRBV3-2 | CASSSSTPGCGTGELFF
TRBD1 | 14 | TRBV5-1 | CASSPGTGENIQYF
. | 14 | TRBV7-2 | CASSLVGTHYGYTF
TRBD2 | 16 | TRBV29-1 | CSVEDTTSGRNNEQFF
. | 17 | TRBV24-1 | CATSDPSRARINYGYTF
TRBD2 | 15 | TRBV5-4 | CASSQASGRDEEQFF
. | 14 | TRBV6-5 | CASTPFLAGEKLFF
. | 14 | TRBV30 | CAWSPRGYQETQYF
. | 16 | TRBV4-3 | CASSQPDWSGTGELFF
. | 17 | TRBV19 | CASSIGVRRRTNEKLFF
. | 10 | TRBV12-3/TRBV12-4 | CASSADGYTF
. | 17 | TRBV28 | CASSSNPFGRSYQPQHF
. | 12 | TRBV18 | CASSPYGETQYF
TRBD2 | 17 | TRBV4-1 | CASSQDTASGPYNEQFF
TRBD2 | 15 | TRBV19 | CASSISGSSYNEQFF
. | 14 | TRBV10-3 | CAISVQGGNYGYTF
. | 14 | TRBV19 | CASSIGPDPYEQYF
. | 16 | TRBV5-4 | CASSLDQDSGANVLTF
. | 12 | TRBV9 | CASSVEGRWVTF
. | 12 | TRBV30 | CAWAQNTGELFF
. | 14 | TRBV7-8 | CASSFERRTDTQYF
TRBD1 | 13 | TRBV7-2 | CASSAGQGEPQHF
TRBD1 | 15 | TRBV5-6 | CASSLYGQARYGYTF